This T cell receptor beta chain was found in a study of blood T cell repertoires in COVID-19 (dated by TCRdb to the early 2020s). Broadly, across the study: Samples covering the acute and convalescent phases of COVID-19 were provided by collaborators in the United States, Italy and Spain. The prospective study material was composed of cDNA or gDNA derived from T cells, B-cell-depleted T cells, or PBMCs. Subjects who had been exposed to COVID-19, were actively infected with it, or had recovered from it provided the deeply sampled blood TCRbeta repertoires that made up the dataset. A freely available public database, intended as a resource for researchers studying the immune response to SARS-CoV-2, is where the repertoires were released. The samples were drawn from the first 160 participants of the ongoing ImmuneRACE study and from roughly 1,300 subjects provided by 6 global collaborators. A de-identified subject ID, COVID-19 status, age in years and sex were almost always included in the sample metadata. Where available, HLA class I and class II types were obtained from metadata supplied by the sample provider rather than from assay-based typing. The investigation overall reported the following: The amount of clinical and demographic metadata varied by source and participant and was provided uncurated.

TCRbeta CDR3 regions were amplified from genomic DNA using the immunoSEQ Assay, a bias-controlled multiplex PCR. Turning to the authors' computational methods: The number of nucleated cells in each sample was estimated from the amplification of reference gene primers within the assay. To quantify the absolute abundance of each unique TCRbeta CDR3 rearrangement, sequence reads were collapsed and filtered. For each sample, productive Simpson clonality was calculated as the square root of Simpson's diversity index across productive rearrangements. TCRdb retrieved this table from immuneACCESS and kept in-frame rearrangements only. Not all clones are present; in checked studies, unresolved V genes account for under half, and no reason is known for the remainder. V and J calls and clone size are as listed in that table; D and trimming were resolved from the DNA. The sample has 150,000 to 200,000 clones on record, about 79% of them singletons. The top ten constitute 13% to 15% of the sample.

Deletion took 4 bases off V and 1 base off J, with a span of 14 bases between the germline ends. Taken from the germline V gene, the CDR1 and CDR2 loops are SGHTS and YDEGEE. Spanning cysteine to phenylalanine, the CDR3 consists of 15 amino acids. Only the CDR3 region is kept as DNA, spanning 45 bases read in frame from base 1. Participants in the prospective study were aged roughly 18 to 100 years, lived in about two dozen United States geographic areas, and enrolled through a virtual design. Cohort assignment in the prospective study relied on participant-reported clinical history from a screening survey and a study questionnaire. Recovered participants in ImmuneRACE Cohort 3 were defined as having two consecutive negative NP/OP PCR tests, clearance from a healthcare professional, or resolution of symptoms. In the prospective study, whole blood, serum and a nasopharyngeal or oropharyngeal swab were collected from each participant by mobile phlebotomists. Additional blood draws and questionnaires over an approximately 2-month period could optionally be provided by prospective study participants. Before DNA extraction, prospective study blood samples were shipped either frozen or at room temperature.

This clone was seen a few times. Its antigen remains undetermined. Base qualities are not recorded, but no much larger clone differs from it by a single base. This chain is built from TRBV5-8 and TRBJ1-1; TRBD1 is a possible D gene, resting on 5 matching bases. The TCR comes from a man aged 45-60 years who had recovered from COVID-19. The sample taken for sequencing was PBMCs or T cells enriched from blood (not recorded which). The bases read TGTGCCAGCAGCGCCAGGGTTTCGGGGAACACTGAAGCTTTCTTT. This codes for CASSARVSGNTEAFF.